The clone carrying this T cell receptor beta chain was counted between two and nine times. This sample was included in a study of CD8 T cells in Susac syndrome. The CDR3 length is 17 residues. CDR1 and CDR2 (germline): SGHRS, YFSETQ. J lost 9 bases, V lost 0 bases, and 10 bases had no gene match. An amount of RNA that ranged from roughly 0.45 to 1 ug was reverse transcribed with random hexamers. MiXCR, run by TCRdb on the immunoSEQ multiplex PCR reads, gives a single entry per CDR3 protein. The data show about 120,000 distinct CDR3 sequences, around 90% seen once. Sequenced sample: CD4+ T cells from PBMCs. This sequence joins TRBV5-1 and TRBJ2-1, with 12 bases fitting TRBD2. This TCR derives from a human donor in good health. This CDR3 is CASSLGLAGESGSEQFF. The CDR3 region has the DNA TGCGCCAGCAGCTTGGGACTAGCGGGAGAGTCAGGGTCTGAGCAGTTCTTC.